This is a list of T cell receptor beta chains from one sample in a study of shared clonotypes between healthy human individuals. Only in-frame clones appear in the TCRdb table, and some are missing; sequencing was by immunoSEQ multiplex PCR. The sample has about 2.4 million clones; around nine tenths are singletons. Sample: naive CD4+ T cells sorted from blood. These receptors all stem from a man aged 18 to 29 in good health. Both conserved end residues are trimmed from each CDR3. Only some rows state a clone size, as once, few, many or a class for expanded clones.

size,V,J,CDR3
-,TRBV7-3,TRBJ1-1,ASSLRSSTEAF
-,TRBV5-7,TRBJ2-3,ASSRGGQQY
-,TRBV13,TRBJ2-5,ASSQSSDRKETQY
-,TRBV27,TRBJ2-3,ASRDFNTDTQY
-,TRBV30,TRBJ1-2,AWGRDRRSGYT
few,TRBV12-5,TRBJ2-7,ASGRGQGPYEQY
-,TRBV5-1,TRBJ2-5,ASSFPPAAGHQQTQY
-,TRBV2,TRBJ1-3,ASKLNPRQAPLSGNTIY
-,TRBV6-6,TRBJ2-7,ASGPGTNYEQY
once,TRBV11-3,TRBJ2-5,ASSLIWPSGAQETQY
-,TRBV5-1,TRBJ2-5,ASMSQKQETQY
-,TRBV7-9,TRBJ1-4,ASSLGSGREKLF
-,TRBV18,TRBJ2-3,ASSPGGMLTDTQY
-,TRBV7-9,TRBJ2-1,ASSLAQGPRNEQF
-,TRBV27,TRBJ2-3,ASRRTSGGLGAQY
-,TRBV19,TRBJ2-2,ASSIEMMFTGELF
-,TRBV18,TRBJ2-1,ASSPPGTASYNEQF
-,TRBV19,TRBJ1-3,ASSTDSGNTIY
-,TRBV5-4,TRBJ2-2,ASSFRDRGSGELF
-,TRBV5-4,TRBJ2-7,ASSAGPLTYEQY
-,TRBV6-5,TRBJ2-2,ACSGDGWTGELF
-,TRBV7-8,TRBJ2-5,ASRPLWGGPRETQY
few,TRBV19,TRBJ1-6,ASSLSFNSPLH
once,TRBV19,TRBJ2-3,ASSPQGGGANTQY
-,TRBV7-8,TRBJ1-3,ASSLALTGGRDTIY
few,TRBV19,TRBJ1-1,ASKTGAMNTEAF
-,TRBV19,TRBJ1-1,ASSALSTGRTEAF
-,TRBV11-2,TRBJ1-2,ASYGEQGARYGYT
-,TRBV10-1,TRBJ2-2,ASGTGGTAGELF
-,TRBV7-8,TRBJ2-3,ASSQGDTQY
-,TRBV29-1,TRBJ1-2,SADRESIYGYT
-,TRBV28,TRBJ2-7,ASTPPGGRNEQY
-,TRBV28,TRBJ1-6,ASSLLRGNSPLH
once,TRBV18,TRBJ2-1,ASSPAGQLTSSYNEQF
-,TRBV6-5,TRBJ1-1,ASSRGENTEAF
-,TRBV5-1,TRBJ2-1,ASTKGGRALNEQF
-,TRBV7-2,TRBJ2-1,ASSRTSGSYNEQF
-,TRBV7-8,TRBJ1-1,ASSLVLGKGAEAF
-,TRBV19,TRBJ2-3,ASSPSYRGRDTQY
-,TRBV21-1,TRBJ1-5,ASSKIPRAADQPQH
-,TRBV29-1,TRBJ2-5,SARTSSETQY
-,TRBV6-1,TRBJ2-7,ASSEMWTSAVGGTYEQY
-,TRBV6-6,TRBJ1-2,ASSLTQGDYGYT
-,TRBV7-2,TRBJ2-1,ASSLAGSGRGPNEQF
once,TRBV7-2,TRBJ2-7,ASSSPDRPYEQY